This TCR beta chain is from a study of T-cell reconstitution after alpha-beta-depleted transplantation in children. This CDR3 has 13 residues. V was trimmed by 2 bases and J by 4 bases, leaving 8 bases between them. This clonotype was counted at least ten times. The TCRbeta library incorporated unique molecular identifiers. One entry per CDR3 protein, called by TCRdb with MiXCR from the PCR reads. The sample lists 450,000 to 500,000 distinct CDR3 sequences, under 15% occurring once. This receptor was taken from a human donor who donated a stem cell graft to a child with combined immunodeficiency. V usage is TRBV12-3 or TRBV12-4 and J usage is TRBJ2-5; the D is unclear. The input for sequencing was PBMCs from the stem cell graft donor, taken from the stem cell graft. CDR3 amino acids: CASSLSLPETQYF. Written as DNA, the CDR3 is TGTGCCAGCAGTTTAAGCCTCCCAGAGACCCAGTACTTC.